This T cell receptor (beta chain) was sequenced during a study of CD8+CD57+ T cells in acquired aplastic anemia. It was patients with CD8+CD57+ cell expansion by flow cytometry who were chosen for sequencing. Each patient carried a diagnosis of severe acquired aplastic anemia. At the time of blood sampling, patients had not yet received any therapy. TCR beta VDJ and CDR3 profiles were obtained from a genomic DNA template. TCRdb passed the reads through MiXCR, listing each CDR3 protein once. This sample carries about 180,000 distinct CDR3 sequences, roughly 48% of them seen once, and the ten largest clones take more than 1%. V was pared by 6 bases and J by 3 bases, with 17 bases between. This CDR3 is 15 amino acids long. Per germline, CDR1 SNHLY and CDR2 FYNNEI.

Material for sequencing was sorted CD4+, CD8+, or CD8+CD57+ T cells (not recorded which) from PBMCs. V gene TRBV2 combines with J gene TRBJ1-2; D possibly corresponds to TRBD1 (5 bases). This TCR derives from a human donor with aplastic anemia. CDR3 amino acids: CASSLKTTAYYGYTF. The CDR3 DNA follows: TGTGCCAGCAGCTTAAAGACGACAGCTTACTATGGCTACACCTTC.